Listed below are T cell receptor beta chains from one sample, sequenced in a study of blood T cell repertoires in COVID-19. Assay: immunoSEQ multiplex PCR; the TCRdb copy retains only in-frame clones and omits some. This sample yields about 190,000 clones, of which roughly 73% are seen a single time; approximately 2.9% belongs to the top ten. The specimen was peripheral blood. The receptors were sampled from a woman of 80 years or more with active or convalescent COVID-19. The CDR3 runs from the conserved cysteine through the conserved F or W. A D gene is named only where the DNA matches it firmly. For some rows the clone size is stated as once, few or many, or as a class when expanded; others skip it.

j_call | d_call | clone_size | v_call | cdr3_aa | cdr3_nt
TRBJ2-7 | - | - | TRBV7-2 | CASSLRQSTYEQYF | TGTGCCAGCAGCTTGAGACAGTCTACCTACGAGCAGTACTTC
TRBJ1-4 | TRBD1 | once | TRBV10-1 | CASIRQGPNEKLFF | TGCGCCAGCATAAGACAGGGGCCAAATGAAAAACTGTTTTTT
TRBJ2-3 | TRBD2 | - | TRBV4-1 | CASKSSGGVTDTQYF | TGCGCCAGCAAGTCCTCCGGGGGGGTCACAGATACGCAGTATTTT
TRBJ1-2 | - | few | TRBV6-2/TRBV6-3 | CASSYGHNNYGYTF | TGTGCCAGCAGTTACGGTCACAATAACTATGGCTACACCTTC
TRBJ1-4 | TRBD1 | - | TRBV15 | CATSRTGTATNEKLFF | TGTGCCACCAGCAGGACAGGGACGGCAACTAATGAAAAACTGTTTTTT
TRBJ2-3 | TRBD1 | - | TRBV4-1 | CASSQTGTVPLKDTQYF | TGCGCCAGCAGCCAGACCGGGACAGTCCCCTTAAAAGATACGCAGTATTTT
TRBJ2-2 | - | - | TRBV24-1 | CATSDLRLSTSTGELFF | TGTGCCACCAGTGATTTGCGACTCAGTACGAGCACCGGGGAGCTGTTTTTT
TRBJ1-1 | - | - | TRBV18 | CASSPGGVNTEAFF | TGTGCCAGCTCACCAGGGGGGGTGAACACTGAAGCTTTCTTT
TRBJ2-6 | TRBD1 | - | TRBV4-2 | CASSQDIRRQGPSGANVLTF | TGTGCCAGCAGCCAAGATATTAGGCGACAGGGTCCCTCTGGGGCCAACGTCCTGACTTTC
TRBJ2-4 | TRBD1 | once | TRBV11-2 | CASSSGTGVVAKNIQYF | TGTGCCAGCAGCTCCGGGACAGGGGTCGTAGCCAAAAACATTCAGTACTTC
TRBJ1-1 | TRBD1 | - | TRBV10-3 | CAISPGQGEAFF | TGTGCCATCAGTCCTGGACAGGGCGAAGCTTTCTTT
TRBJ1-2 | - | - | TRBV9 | CASSAGRSDGYTF | TGTGCCAGCAGCGCCGGGAGGTCTGATGGCTACACCTTC
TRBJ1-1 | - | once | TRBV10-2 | CASSERGRLGTEAFF | TGCGCCAGCAGTGAGCGCGGCCGGCTGGGTACTGAAGCTTTCTTT
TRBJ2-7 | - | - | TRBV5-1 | CASSSSPREKGQYF | TGCGCCAGCAGCTCGAGCCCCCGGGAGAAGGGGCAGTACTTC
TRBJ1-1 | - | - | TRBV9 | CASSVVRGVDTGTEAFF | TGTGCCAGCAGCGTAGTCAGGGGTGTGGATACTGGTACTGAAGCTTTCTTT
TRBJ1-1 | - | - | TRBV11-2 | CASSLTDRNTEAFF | TGTGCCAGCAGCCTCACGGACAGGAACACTGAAGCTTTCTTT
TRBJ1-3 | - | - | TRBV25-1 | CATKSRGGNTIYF | TGTGCCACTAAATCCCGAGGGGGAAACACCATATATTTT
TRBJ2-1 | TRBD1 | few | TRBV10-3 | CATMDRVNEQFF | TGTGCCACCATGGACAGGGTCAATGAGCAGTTCTTC
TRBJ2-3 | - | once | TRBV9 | CASSLRGALGTDTQYF | TGTGCCAGCAGCCTCAGGGGCGCCTTGGGCACAGATACGCAGTATTTT
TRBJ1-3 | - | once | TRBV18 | CASSLGTGFMDTIYF | TGTGCCAGCTCACTTGGAACAGGATTCATGGACACCATATATTTT
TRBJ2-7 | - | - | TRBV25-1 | CASSGVRGGRTYEQYF | TGTGCCAGCAGTGGTGTTAGGGGGGGGCGAACCTACGAGCAGTACTTC
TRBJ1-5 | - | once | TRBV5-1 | CASSLGSGSNQPQHF | TGCGCCAGCAGCTTGGGGTCGGGAAGCAATCAGCCCCAGCATTTT
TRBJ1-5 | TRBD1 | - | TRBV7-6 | CASSLGQGRSNQPQHF | TGTGCCAGCAGCTTAGGACAGGGCCGCAGCAATCAGCCCCAGCATTTT
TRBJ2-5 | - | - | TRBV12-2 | CASRLKRAQETQYF | TGTGCAAGTCGCTTAAAGAGGGCACAAGAGACCCAGTACTTC
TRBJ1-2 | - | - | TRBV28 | CASEQDNNYGYTF | TGTGCCAGTGAACAGGACAACAACTATGGCTACACCTTC
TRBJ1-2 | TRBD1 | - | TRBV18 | CASSTDRDGGYTF | TGTGCCAGCTCAACGGACAGGGACGGTGGCTACACCTTC
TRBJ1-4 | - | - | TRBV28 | CASSLGRVNGEKLFF | TGTGCCAGCAGTTTAGGGAGGGTTAACGGAGAAAAACTGTTTTTT
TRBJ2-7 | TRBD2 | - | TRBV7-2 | CASSLRLAGAKDEQYF | TGTGCCAGCAGCTTAAGACTAGCGGGGGCCAAGGACGAGCAGTACTTC
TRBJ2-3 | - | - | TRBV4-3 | CASSQDAGSTQYF | TGCGCCAGCAGCCAAGACGCGGGGAGTACGCAGTATTTT
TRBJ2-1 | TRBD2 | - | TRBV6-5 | CASSYSGTSGEQFF | TGTGCCAGCAGTTACTCTGGGACTAGCGGTGAGCAGTTCTTC
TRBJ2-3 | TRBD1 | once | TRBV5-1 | CASSQGASDTQYF | TGCGCCAGCAGCCAGGGGGCATCAGATACGCAGTATTTT
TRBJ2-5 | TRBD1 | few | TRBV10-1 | CASTPGGTQYF | TGCGCCAGCACCCCAGGGGGGACCCAGTACTTC
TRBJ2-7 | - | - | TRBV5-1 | CASSLVQGNDEQYF | TGCGCCAGCAGCTTGGTCCAGGGCAACGACGAGCAGTACTTC
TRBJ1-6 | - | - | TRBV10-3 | CAISETGRDSPLHF | TGTGCCATCAGTGAGACAGGAAGGGATTCACCCCTCCACTTT
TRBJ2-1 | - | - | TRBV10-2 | CASSESERFNEQFF | TGCGCCAGCAGTGAGTCGGAGCGGTTCAATGAGCAGTTCTTC
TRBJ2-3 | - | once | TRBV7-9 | CASSLRQTDTQYF | TGTGCCAGCAGCCTTCGACAGACAGATACGCAGTATTTT
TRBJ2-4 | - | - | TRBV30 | CAWSVRSSMLAKNIQYF | TGTGCCTGGAGTGTAAGGAGTAGTATGCTAGCCAAAAACATTCAGTACTTC